The clone carrying this T cell receptor beta chain was detected a few times. Its antigen is currently unknown. The sample comes from a study of metastatic and nonmetastatic thyroid tumors. Looking at the study overall: Repertoires from blood and tumor or nodule tissue of malignant and benign thyroid patients were compared.

V was shortened by 8 bases and J by 4 bases, with 6 bases between the two germline ends. The CDR3 has 11 residues. Germline-derived CDR1 and CDR2 are SEHNR and FQNEAQ (reference sequence). Prior to thyroid surgery, none of the patients had received any treatment. The authors' processing: A distant-metastasis classifier for papillary thyroid cancer was built using CDR3 differences across clinicopathological groups. TCRdb ran MiXCR on the PCR reads. The V and J calls here are based on TCRdb, not the publication. Among over 10,000 clones listed, over 20% were seen once. Study-wide results and caveats: Across blood and tumor, TCR beta diversity in malignant thyroid tumors was reportedly significantly higher than in benign nodules.

Source material: adjacent normal tissue. The TCR sequence derives from a female donor with papillary thyroid cancer or a benign thyroid nodule (not recorded which). Some clones in this sample may be carry-over from other donors' samples. The V and J genes are TRBV7-9 and TRBJ1-3; D gene ambiguous. Written as DNA, the CDR3 is TGTGCCAGCGGCGGGGGAAACACCATATATTTT. Its protein product is CASGGGNTIYF.